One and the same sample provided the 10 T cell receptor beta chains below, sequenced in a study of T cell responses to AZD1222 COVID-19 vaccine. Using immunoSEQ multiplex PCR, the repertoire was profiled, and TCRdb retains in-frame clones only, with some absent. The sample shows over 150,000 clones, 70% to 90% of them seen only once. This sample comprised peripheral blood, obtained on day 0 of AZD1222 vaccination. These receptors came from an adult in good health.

The CDR3 DNA follows: TGTGCCAGCAGCGTAGAGGGGGCGCGGTTCAACGAGCAGTACTTC. Its protein is CASSVEGARFNEQYF. V gene TRBV9 combines with J gene TRBJ2-7; 7 nucleotides agree with TRBD1. This CDR3 region has 15 residues. The junction had 8 bases not matched to a gene; V was cut back by 0 bases and J by 5 bases. The V gene's germline CDR1 is SGDLS and CDR2 YYNGEE.

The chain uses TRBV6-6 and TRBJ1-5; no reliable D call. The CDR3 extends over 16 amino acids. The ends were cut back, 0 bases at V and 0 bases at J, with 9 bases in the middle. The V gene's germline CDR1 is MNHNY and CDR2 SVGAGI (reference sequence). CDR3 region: CASSYSIGRSNQPQHF. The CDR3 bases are TGTGCCAGCAGTTACTCGATCGGGCGTAGCAATCAGCCCCAGCATTTT.

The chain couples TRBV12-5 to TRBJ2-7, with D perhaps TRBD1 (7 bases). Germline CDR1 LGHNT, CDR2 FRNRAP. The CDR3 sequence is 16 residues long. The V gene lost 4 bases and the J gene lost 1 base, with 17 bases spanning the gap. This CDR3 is CASGYTAGTVSYEQYF. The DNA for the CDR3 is TGTGCTAGTGGTTATACCGCGGGGACAGTTTCCTACGAGCAGTACTTC.

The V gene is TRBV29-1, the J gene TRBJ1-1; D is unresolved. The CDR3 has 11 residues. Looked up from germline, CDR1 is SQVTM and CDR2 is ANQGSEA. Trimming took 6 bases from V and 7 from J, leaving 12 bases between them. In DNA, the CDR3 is TGCAGCGTGGCCTACATGAATGAAGCTTTCTTT. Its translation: CSVAYMNEAFF.

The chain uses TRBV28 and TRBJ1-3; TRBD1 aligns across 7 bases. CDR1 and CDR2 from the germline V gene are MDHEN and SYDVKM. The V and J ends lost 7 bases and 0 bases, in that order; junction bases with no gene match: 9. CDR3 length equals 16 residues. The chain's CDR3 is CASTEDRKLSGNTIYF. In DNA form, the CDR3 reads TGTGCCAGCACCGAGGACAGGAAACTCTCTGGAAACACCATATATTTT.

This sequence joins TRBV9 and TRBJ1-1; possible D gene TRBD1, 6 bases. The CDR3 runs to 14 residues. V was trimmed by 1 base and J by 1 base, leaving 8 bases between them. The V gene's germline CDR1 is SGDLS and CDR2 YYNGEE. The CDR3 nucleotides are TGTGCCAGCAGCGTAACGGACAGGAACACTGAAGCTTTCTTT. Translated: CASSVTDRNTEAFF.

CDR3 nucleotide sequence: TGTGCCAGCAGCTTAAGGCTAGCTAACTACGAGCAGTACTTC. It codes for CASSLRLANYEQYF. The J gene is TRBJ2-7, the V gene TRBV7-8, with D maybe TRBD2 (5 bases). The CDR3 extends over 14 amino acids. The ends were cut back, 2 bases at V and 3 bases at J, with 11 bases in the middle. In germline, CDR1 is SGHVS, CDR2 FQNEAQ.

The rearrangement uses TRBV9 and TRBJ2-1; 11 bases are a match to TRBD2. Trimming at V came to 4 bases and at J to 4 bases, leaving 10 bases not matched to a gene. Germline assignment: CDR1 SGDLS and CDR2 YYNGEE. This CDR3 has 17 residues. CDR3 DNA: TGTGCCAGCAGCCTCGACACCCCTAGCGGGGGGTACAATGAGCAGTTCTTC. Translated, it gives CASSLDTPSGGYNEQFF.

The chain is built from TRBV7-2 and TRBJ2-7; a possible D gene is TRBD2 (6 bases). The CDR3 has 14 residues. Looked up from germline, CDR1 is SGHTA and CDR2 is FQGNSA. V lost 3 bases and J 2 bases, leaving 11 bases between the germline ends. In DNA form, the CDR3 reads TGTGCCAGCAGCTTGGGACTTCAAACCTACGAGCAGTACTTC. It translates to CASSLGLQTYEQYF.

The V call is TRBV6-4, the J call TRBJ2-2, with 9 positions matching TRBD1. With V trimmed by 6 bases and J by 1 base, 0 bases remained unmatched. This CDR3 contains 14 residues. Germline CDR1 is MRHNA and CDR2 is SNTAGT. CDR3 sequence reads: CASRGQGNTGELFF. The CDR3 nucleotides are TGTGCCAGCAGGGGACAGGGGAACACCGGGGAGCTGTTTTTT.